The 32 T cell receptor beta chains below all came from one sample that was sequenced in a study of T cell repertoires in cytomegalovirus infection. TCRdb reprocessed the reads with MiXCR, giving one entry per CDR3 protein. Of some 680,000 distinct CDR3 sequences in the sample, less than 40% were seen once. What was sequenced was PBMCs. These receptors all stem from a human donor in good health (CMV status not recorded). Some clones in this sample may be carry-over from other donors' samples.

The gene calls are TRBV7-8 and TRBJ1-2; D is unclear. V was shortened by 1 base and J by 4 bases, with 10 bases between the two germline ends. Per the germline V gene, CDR1 is SGHVS and CDR2 is FQNEAQ. This CDR3 comprises 14 residues. The CDR3 bases are TGTGCCAGCAGCTTAGTAGACGGACCCTATGGCTACACCTTC. This translates into CASSLVDGPYGYTF.

V gene TRBV7-8 combines with J gene TRBJ1-1; no clear D. Trimming left V 2 bases short and J 1 base short, with 8 bases between. The CDR3 has 14 residues. Germline V gene lookup returns CDR1 SGHVS and CDR2 FQNEAQ. The CDR3 here is CASSLIHKNTEAFF. In DNA, the CDR3 is TGTGCCAGCAGCTTAATCCATAAGAACACTGAAGCTTTCTTT.

The chain has TRBV7-6 and TRBJ2-7, with TRBD2 matching 7 bases. Germline values: CDR1 SGHVS, CDR2 FNYEAQ. The junction had 10 bases not matched to a gene; V was cut back by 5 bases and J by 0 bases. CDR3 length equals 16 residues. This CDR3 is CASSPPPSGSSYEQYF. For the CDR3, the DNA is TGTGCCAGCAGCCCCCCGCCTAGCGGAAGCTCCTACGAGCAGTACTTC.

This clonotype is a singleton in its sample. The germline gene is not matched at one end of the junction; a read error may be the cause. The rearrangement links TRBV24-1 to TRBJ2-3, with 8 bases that match TRBD1. Per germline, CDR1 KGHDR and CDR2 SFDVKD. This CDR3 is 16 amino acids long. DNA for the CDR3: TGTGCCAACAGTGACCCCGGGACAGGTGATGCAGATACGCAGTATTTT. This encodes CANSDPGTGDADTQYF.

The rearrangement links TRBV7-8 to TRBJ1-5; D may be TRBD1 (5 bases). The germline V gene has CDR1 SGHVS and CDR2 FQNEAQ. V lost 3 bases and J lost 1, with 22 bases in between. The CDR3 extends over 19 amino acids. The CDR3 here is CASSFLGVQGPGSNQPQHF. The CDR3 region has the DNA TGTGCCAGCAGCTTCCTAGGGGTGCAGGGACCGGGAAGCAATCAGCCCCAGCATTTT.

Worth noting for this clonotype: A junction boundary mismatches the germline segment, possibly from a read error. The rearrangement joins TRBV5-6 to TRBJ1-6; no reliable D call. The V gene's germline CDR1 is SGHDT and CDR2 YYEEEE. The CDR3 sequence is 14 residues long. The CDR3 DNA follows: TGTGCCAGCAGCCACCGTGAGGGAGGTTCACCCCTCCAATTT. Its translation: CASSHREGGSPLQF. Full variable domain (rest looked up from reference TRBV5-6 and TRBJ1-6): DAGVTQSPTHLIKTRGQQVTLRCSPKSGHDTVSWYQQALGQGPQFIFQYYEEEERQRGNFPDRFSGHQFPNYSSELNVNALLLGDSALYLCASSHREGGSPLQFGNGTRLTVT.

This clonotype was counted at least ten times. This chain joins TRBV7-2 and TRBJ2-5, with 8 bases that match TRBD2. CDR1 and CDR2 from the germline V gene are SGHTA and FQGNSA. The CDR3 sequence is 16 residues long. V trimming: 7 bases; J trimming: 5 bases; junction bases outside the gene matches: 15. The CDR3 region has the DNA TGTGCCAGCACCCGATCTAGCGGGTCGGGGGGGGAGACCCAGTACTTC. Encoded protein: CASTRSSGSGGETQYF.

This rearrangement joins TRBV7-9 to TRBJ1-4, with 7 bases matching TRBD1. This CDR3 is built from 16 residues. With 4 bases clipped from V and 7 bases from J, the junction kept 12 bases outside the gene matches. From germline, CDR1 is SEHNR and CDR2 FQNEAQ (reference sequence). For the CDR3, the DNA is TGTGCCAGCAGCTCCCCATCAGGGGGGGCGGGTGAAAAACTGTTTTTT. It yields the protein CASSSPSGGAGEKLFF.

The genes are TRBV28 and TRBJ2-7; 10 bases line up with TRBD1. The V segment lost 5 bases and the J segment 5 bases; nucleotides outside the gene matches: 6. The CDR3 extends over 14 amino acids. Germline CDR1 reads MDHEN; CDR2 reads SYDVKM. CDR3 in DNA: TGTGCCAGCAGTCCCGGGACAGGGGTCCACGAGCAGTACTTC. This sequence encodes CASSPGTGVHEQYF.

The rearrangement uses TRBV28 and TRBJ1-2; D may be TRBD1 (5 bases). The CDR3 covers 16 residues. The V gene's germline CDR1 is MDHEN and CDR2 SYDVKM. V was cut by 8 bases and J by 6 bases, with 25 bases left in between. DNA for the CDR3: TGTGCCAGCTCCTGGAGGGGCCGCATAGGAGAACATGGCTACACCTTC. This gives the protein CASSWRGRIGEHGYTF.

This clonotype has a handful of counts. The rearrangement links TRBV10-3 to TRBJ1-2, with TRBD1 identical over 11 bases. There are 15 residues in the CDR3. With 7 bases clipped from V and 3 bases from J, the junction kept 7 bases outside the gene matches. Germline V CDR1 and CDR2: ENHRY, SYGVKD. DNA for the CDR3: TGTGCCATCATTGATCCGGGACAGGGGGACTATGGCTACACCTTC. Amino acids: CAIIDPGQGDYGYTF.

This clonotype was seen a handful of times. V usage is TRBV5-6 and J usage is TRBJ2-1; 13 bases are a match to TRBD2. J gave up 4 bases and V 0 bases, and 1 base lay outside the gene matches. Germline CDR1 SGHDT, CDR2 YYEEEE. The CDR3 spans 16 residues. The CDR3 sequence is CASSLAGLAGYNEQFF. The CDR3 DNA reads TGTGCCAGCAGCTTGGCGGGACTAGCGGGGTACAATGAGCAGTTCTTC.

This clonotype was seen a handful of times. The V and J genes are TRBV7-9 and TRBJ2-1; D may be TRBD1 (5 bases). Trimming took off 2 bases at V and 6 bases at J, with 11 bases between the two ends. From germline, CDR1 is SEHNR and CDR2 FQNEAQ (reference sequence). The CDR3 sequence is 14 residues long. The CDR3 coding sequence is TGTGCCAGCAGCTTAACGATAGGGGCCAATGAGCAGTTCTTC. Amino acid sequence: CASSLTIGANEQFF.

The V call is TRBV20-1, the J call TRBJ2-5, with D possibly being TRBD1 (6 bases). Germline values: CDR1 DFQATT, CDR2 SNEGSKA (reference sequence). V lost 3 bases and J lost 0, with 11 bases in between. The CDR3 runs 14 residues. The CDR3 sequence is CSASPYRDQETQYF. The CDR3, as DNA: TGCAGTGCTAGCCCTTACAGGGACCAAGAGACCCAGTACTTC.

The J gene is TRBJ1-2, the V gene TRBV14; the D gene is possibly TRBD1 (5 bases). Looked up from germline, CDR1 is SGHDN and CDR2 is FVKESK. The length of the CDR3 is 15 residues. V lost 0 bases and J lost 8, with 16 bases in between. Written as DNA, the CDR3 is TGTGCCAGCAGCCAAGATATGCGGAAAAGGGGAGGCTACACCTTC. It codes for CASSQDMRKRGGYTF.

This chain uses TRBV7-8 with TRBJ1-5; unclear D gene. V was trimmed by 3 bases and J by 4 bases, leaving 7 bases between them. From germline, CDR1 is SGHVS and CDR2 FQNEAQ. The CDR3 length is 13 residues. In DNA, the CDR3 is TGTGCCAGCAGCTTGGAGATGAATCAGCCCCAGCATTTT. This gives the protein CASSLEMNQPQHF.

This clonotype was counted only a few times. The chain employs TRBV28 and TRBJ2-7, with a weak D call TRBD2 (6 bases). Germline V gene data show CDR1 as MDHEN and CDR2 as SYDVKM. Trimming pared 6 bases from V and 4 bases from J, leaving 16 bases between. The CDR3 has 14 residues. Here the CDR3 DNA reads TGTGCCAGCAGCACAGCGGGCGGTCGATACGAGCAGTACTTC. Its translation: CASSTAGGRYEQYF.

This clonotype was seen a single time. This chain connects TRBV29-1 to TRBJ1-1, with unresolved D. Germline CDR1 is SQVTM and CDR2 is ANQGSEA. Trimming pared 7 bases from V and 0 bases from J, leaving 12 bases between. The CDR3 totals 13 residues. The CDR3: CSAKQNLNTEAFF. CDR3 DNA: TGCAGCGCAAAACAGAATTTGAACACTGAAGCTTTCTTT.

The chain recombines TRBV29-1 with TRBJ1-1; D may be TRBD1 (6 bases). This CDR3 has 13 residues. Germline V gives CDR1 SQVTM, CDR2 ANQGSEA. V was shortened by 7 bases and J by 6 bases, with 18 bases between the two germline ends. The CDR3 region is CSAFTTGSAEAFF. The CDR3 DNA reads as TGCAGCGCCTTCACGACAGGATCGGCTGAAGCTTTCTTT.

This clonotype was counted only a few times. The V gene is TRBV7-6, the J gene TRBJ2-5, with TRBD2 as a possible D gene (5 bases). Looked up from germline, CDR1 is SGHVS and CDR2 is FNYEAQ. This CDR3 comprises 14 residues. With 2 bases removed from V and 7 bases from J, the gap between germline ends came to 14 bases. The CDR3 sequence: CASSLQERGWTQYF. CDR3 bases: TGTGCCAGCAGCTTACAAGAACGGGGATGGACCCAGTACTTC.

In this sample, this clonotype turned up a few times. This chain joins TRBV6-6 and TRBJ1-6; 10 bases map to TRBD1. CDR1 MNHNY and CDR2 SVGAGI come from the germline V gene (reference sequence). V lost 5 bases, J lost 8 bases, and 3 bases stayed unmatched. This CDR3 contains 14 residues. The CDR3 protein is CASSRGQGDSPLHF. The CDR3 coding sequence is TGTGCCAGCAGTCGAGGACAGGGGGATTCACCCCTCCACTTT.

Only one count was recorded for this clonotype. V gene TRBV6-5 combines with J gene TRBJ1-1; perhaps TRBD1 as D (6 bases). Per the germline V gene, CDR1 is MNHEY and CDR2 is SVGAGI. This CDR3 has 14 residues. The V end lost 2 bases, the J end lost 6 bases, and 13 bases lay between the germline ends. DNA of the CDR3: TGTGCCAGCAGTTACAGTACAGGGAGAGCTGAAGCTTTCTTT. Its protein is CASSYSTGRAEAFF.

The genes are TRBV5-1 and TRBJ1-1; D not certain. The CDR3 is 15 amino acids. V gave up 4 bases and J gave up 4 bases, with 17 bases separating them. Germline CDR1 is SGHRS and CDR2 is YFSETQ. This CDR3 reads CASSPLGRSGTEAFF. CDR3 sequence (DNA): TGCGCCAGCAGCCCATTAGGGCGTAGCGGCACTGAAGCTTTCTTT.

This clonotype was recorded a few times. This chain connects TRBV19 to TRBJ2-3; 7 bases are shared with TRBD2. Germline values: CDR1 LNHDA, CDR2 SQIVND (reference sequence). The length of the CDR3 is 15 residues. V was pared by 4 bases and J by 5 bases, with 9 bases of the junction left unmatched. CDR3 nucleotides: TGTGCCAGTAGTAGTCTCGTAGTAGCGGGAGATACGCAGTATTTT. This codes for CASSSLVVAGDTQYF.

The V and J genes are TRBV20-1 and TRBJ2-3; 11 bases match TRBD2. V shed 4 bases and J 4 bases; nucleotides not matched to a gene: 7. The CDR3 is made up of 15 amino acids. Germline loops: CDR1 DFQATT, CDR2 SNEGSKA (reference sequence). The CDR3 loop reads CSAKELAGVADTQYF. The CDR3 DNA sequence: TGCAGTGCTAAAGAACTAGCGGGGGTAGCAGATACGCAGTATTTT.

There are a few counts of this clonotype. CDR3 loop: CATLRQGTNYGYTF. The DNA of the CDR3 is TGTGCCACCCTTCGACAGGGGACTAACTATGGCTACACCTTC. The chain carries TRBV28 and TRBJ1-2; 8 bases agree with TRBD1. In germline, CDR1 is MDHEN, CDR2 SYDVKM. CDR3 size: 14 residues. Germline trimming cut 10 bases from V and 0 bases from J; bases unmatched to any gene: 7.

The chain carries TRBV2 and TRBJ2-5; 7 nucleotides align to TRBD1. CDR1 is SNHLY, CDR2 FYNNEI, per germline. With V trimmed by 8 bases and J by 4 bases, 10 bases remained unmatched. This CDR3 is 14 amino acids long. This chain's CDR3 is CASSPTGAAETQYF. The CDR3 coding sequence is TGTGCCAGCTCCCCTACAGGGGCTGCAGAGACCCAGTACTTC.

The table lists this clonotype with a few counts. CDR3 in amino acids: CASSYELAGVLDTQYF. The CDR3 DNA sequence: TGTGCCAGCAGTTACGAGTTAGCGGGAGTCTTAGATACGCAGTATTTT. The chain uses TRBV6-6 and TRBJ2-3; 9 bases map to TRBD2. The CDR3 totals 16 residues. Losses at the gene ends were 2 bases for V and 5 bases for J; bases not matched to a gene: 8. CDR1 is MNHNY, CDR2 SVGAGI, per germline (reference sequence).

V usage is TRBV7-9 and J usage is TRBJ2-2; D tentatively fits TRBD1 or TRBD2 (5 bases each). The germline V and J ends were trimmed by 1 base and 4 bases, with 13 bases remaining between them. Germline lookup yields CDR1 SEHNR and CDR2 FQNEAQ (reference sequence). The CDR3 has 16 amino acids. The CDR3 loop is CASSLEDQGPTGELFF. The CDR3 bases are TGTGCCAGCAGCTTAGAGGATCAGGGACCCACCGGGGAGCTGTTTTTT.

This clonotype came up a few times. V usage is TRBV5-6 and J usage is TRBJ1-6; unclear D gene. The germline V and J ends were trimmed by 0 bases and 14 bases, with 9 bases remaining between them. The length of the CDR3 is 12 residues. Germline V gives CDR1 SGHDT, CDR2 YYEEEE. The CDR3 coding sequence is TGTGCCAGCAGCTTGGCCAGAGGGACCCTCCACTTT. Protein product: CASSLARGTLHF.

This CDR3 reads CASSLAAAVEQYF. The DNA for the CDR3 is TGTGCCAGCAGCTTGGCGGCGGCGGTCGAGCAGTACTTC. The chain has TRBV5-5 and TRBJ2-7; no reliable D call. The CDR3 consists of 13 residues. CDR1 is SGHKS and CDR2 is YYEKEE in the germline V gene (reference sequence). Trimming left V 0 bases short and J 6 bases short, with 10 bases between. Full variable domain (outside the CDR3, taken from reference TRBV5-5 and TRBJ2-7): DAGVTQSPTHLIKTRGQQVTLRCSPISGHKSVSWYQQVLGQGPQFIFQYYEKEERGRGNFPDRFSARQFPNYSSELNVNALLLGDSALYLCASSLAAAVEQYFGPGTRLTVT.

This chain joins TRBV7-9 and TRBJ1-6; D gene uncertain. This CDR3 has 14 residues. V was pared by 3 bases and J by 7 bases, with 10 bases between. Germline CDR1 reads SEHNR; CDR2 reads FQNEAQ (reference sequence). The CDR3 spells CASSLEQKNSPLHF. The CDR3 DNA follows: TGTGCCAGCAGCTTGGAACAGAAGAATTCACCCCTCCACTTT.